These 5 T cell receptor beta chains were all obtained from the same sample, sequenced in a study. Cells sorted as Tregs were CD4+, CD25+ and CD127-/low. One entry per CDR3 protein, called by TCRdb with MiXCR from the 5' RACE reads. The sample yields roughly 58,000 distinct CDR3 sequences, under 25% seen once. The sequenced sample was tumor-infiltrating Tregs sorted from the breast tumor. The source is a female donor with breast cancer.

This clonotype was counted between two and nine times. This chain uses TRBV6-5 with TRBJ2-1; D call uncertain. V lost 0 bases, J lost 9 bases, and 9 bases lay in between. The CDR3 consists of 13 residues. Germline V CDR1 and CDR2: MNHEY, SVGAGI. CDR3 region: CASSYSKDLEQFF. The CDR3 bases are TGTGCCAGCAGTTACTCGAAAGATCTTGAGCAGTTCTTC.

The chain combines TRBV4-1 with TRBJ2-7; maybe TRBD2 (6 bases). Germline CDR1 MGHRA, CDR2 YSYEKL. The CDR3 has 13 residues. Trimming stripped 0 bases from V and 6 bases from J, with 9 bases between. In DNA form, the CDR3 reads TGCGCCAGCAGCCAAGATCGGGAGAGCGAGCAGTACTTC. Translated, it gives CASSQDRESEQYF.

V and J are TRBV29-1 and TRBJ1-1, with 9 nucleotides matching TRBD1. The CDR3 is 12 amino acids. Per germline, CDR1 SQVTM and CDR2 ANQGSEA. After removal of 8 bases from V and 1 base from J, the junction contained 2 bases not matched to a gene. The CDR3 spells CSLDRGNTEAFF. The CDR3 DNA is TGCAGCTTGGACAGGGGGAACACTGAAGCTTTCTTT.

This clonotype was seen only a few times. This chain joins TRBV28 and TRBJ2-7, with D possibly matching TRBD1 (5 bases). The CDR3 spans 13 residues. In germline, CDR1 is MDHEN, CDR2 SYDVKM. Trimming shortened V by 7 bases and J by 2 bases, and 12 bases separated the two germline ends. CDR3 sequence: CASNLQDTYEQYF. CDR3 coding DNA: TGTGCCAGCAACCTACAGGATACCTACGAGCAGTACTTC.

This clonotype was found many times. The V call is TRBV5-1, the J call TRBJ2-1, with 12 bases fitting TRBD2. CDR1 is SGHRS, CDR2 YFSETQ, per germline. The CDR3 length is 14 residues. The ends lost 7 bases at V and 8 bases at J; junction bases unmatched: 7. The CDR3 loop reads CASAESSGRDEQFF. CDR3 nucleotide sequence: TGCGCCAGCGCGGAGTCTAGCGGGAGGGATGAGCAGTTCTTC.